This T cell receptor (beta chain) was obtained from a study of CD8+ T cells in alopecia areata. About the research overall: Percent of scalp involved defined treated patients' severity scores.

Isolated RNA was reverse transcribed into cDNA used as the sequencing template. The method was immunoSEQ multiplex PCR; TCRdb's version includes in-frame clones alone and lacks a portion of them. The sample has approximately 200,000 clones, approximately 40% seen once. Germline CDR1 SEHNR, CDR2 FQNEAQ (reference sequence). There are 16 residues in the CDR3. V lost 3 bases and J lost 2, with 16 bases in between. As to treatment: oral pan-JAK inhibitor, 5-10 mg twice daily. The rearrangement joins TRBV7-9 to TRBJ1-1; tentatively, D is TRBD1 (5 bases). Material: CD4+ T cells sorted from blood, obtained between weeks 36 and 40, from a patient treated with tofacitinib. The source of this sequence is a human donor with alopecia areata. The chain's CDR3 is CASSFPGRQLNTEAFF. Written as DNA, the CDR3 is TGTGCCAGCAGCTTCCCCGGAAGACAGCTAAACACTGAAGCTTTCTTT.